Included here is one T cell receptor beta chain sequence, with context. Its cognate antigen is unknown. Positive CCR7 selection of CD45RO-negative cells yielded the naive CD8 cells, and terminally differentiated effector memory CD45RA+ cells were excluded. The study enrolled healthy HIV-negative adults without recent acute infections or vaccinations as donors. It was 200 to 250 ng DNA, about 30,000 T cell genomes, that sorted-subset replicate PCRs used. Original handling: Sequence data from immunoSEQ were junction-only and lacked quality scores; consequently, filtering differed. Produced via immunoSEQ multiplex PCR; TCRdb's table is partial and in-frame only. That table gives V, J and clone size, and the DNA gave D and trimming. The sample has over 2 million clones, about 95% seen once; the top ten hold roughly 1%. This entry belongs to a study of shared clonotypes between healthy human individuals. Study-level results: For naive CD4 cells, roughly 4.8% of clonotypes were shared across a few donors.

Germline V lookup: CDR1 MGHRA, CDR2 YSYEKL. CDR3 length equals 14 residues. Trimming took off 0 bases at V and 6 bases at J, with 6 bases between the two ends. Sequenced material: naive CD8+ T cells sorted from blood. The TCR originated in a man aged 18-30 years in good health. V gene TRBV4-1 combines with J gene TRBJ1-6; possibly TRBD1 for D (5 bases). The CDR3 protein is CASSQERGNSPLHF. The CDR3 bases are TGCGCCAGCAGCCAAGAGAGGGGTAATTCACCCCTCCACTTT.